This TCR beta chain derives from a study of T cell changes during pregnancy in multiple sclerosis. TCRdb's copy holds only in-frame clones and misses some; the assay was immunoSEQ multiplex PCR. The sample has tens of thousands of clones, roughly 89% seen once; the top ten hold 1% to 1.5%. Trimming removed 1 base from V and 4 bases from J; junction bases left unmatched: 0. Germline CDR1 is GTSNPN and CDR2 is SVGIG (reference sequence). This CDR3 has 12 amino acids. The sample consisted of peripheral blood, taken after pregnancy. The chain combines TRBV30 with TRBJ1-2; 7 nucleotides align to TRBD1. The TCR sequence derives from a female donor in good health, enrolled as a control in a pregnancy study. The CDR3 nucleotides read TGTGCCTGGAGTGGGACAGGCTATGGCTACACCTTC. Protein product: CAWSGTGYGYTF. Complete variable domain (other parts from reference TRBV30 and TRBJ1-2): SQTIHQWPATLVQPVGSPLSLECTVEGTSNPNLYWYRQAAGRGLQLLFYSVGIGQISSEVPQNLSASRPQDRQFILSSKKLLLSDSGFYLCAWSGTGYGYTFGSGTRLTVV.